A selection of T cell receptor beta chains follows, all from one sample in a study of cytomegalovirus exposure and HLA in healthy donors. The data were produced by immunoSEQ multiplex PCR, yet TCRdb's version contains in-frame clones alone and is incomplete. The table includes some 92,000 clones, more than 60% detected once. Sequencing used PBMCs. These receptors were collected from a man under 40 in good health and CMV-seronegative. CDR3s include the opening cysteine and the closing phenylalanine or tryptophan. Each record gives: D gene, J gene, V gene, clone size, CDR3 DNA, CDR3 protein. The D gene is left open where the match is weak. Clone size is given for some rows only: seen once, a few or many times, or a class if the clone is expanded.

D gene: NA
J gene: TRBJ1-5
V gene: TRBV6-5
clone size: NA
CDR3 DNA: TGTGCCAGCAGTTACACGAGCCATAGCAATCAGCCCCAGCATTTT
CDR3 protein: CASSYTSHSNQPQHF

D gene: NA
J gene: TRBJ2-1
V gene: TRBV6-1
clone size: few
CDR3 DNA: TGTGCCAGCAGTGAGATGACAGGGGACTACGATGAGCAGTTCTTC
CDR3 protein: CASSEMTGDYDEQFF

D gene: NA
J gene: TRBJ1-2
V gene: TRBV27
clone size: NA
CDR3 DNA: TGTGCCAGCAGCGTTTATGGCAGGGACAAGAACTATGGCTACACCTTC
CDR3 protein: CASSVYGRDKNYGYTF

D gene: NA
J gene: TRBJ1-2
V gene: TRBV19
clone size: NA
CDR3 DNA: TGTGCCAGTGGTGAGCAGGGTGGATATAACTATGGCTACACCTTC
CDR3 protein: CASGEQGGYNYGYTF

D gene: TRBD1
J gene: TRBJ1-6
V gene: TRBV30
clone size: NA
CDR3 DNA: TGTGCCTGGAGTTTGGGACAGGGGAATTCACCCCTCCACTTT
CDR3 protein: CAWSLGQGNSPLHF

D gene: TRBD1
J gene: TRBJ2-7
V gene: TRBV5-8
clone size: NA
CDR3 DNA: TGTGCCAGCAGCCGGTTGGGACAGGGATCCTACGAGCAGTACTTC
CDR3 protein: CASSRLGQGSYEQYF

D gene: TRBD1
J gene: TRBJ1-1
V gene: TRBV5-4
clone size: NA
CDR3 DNA: TGTGCCAGCAGCATCGGACAGGGGCGGGTTATAGATGACACTGAAGCTTTCTTT
CDR3 protein: CASSIGQGRVIDDTEAFF

D gene: NA
J gene: TRBJ1-1
V gene: TRBV5-6
clone size: NA
CDR3 DNA: TGTGCCAGCATCCAACACCAAAACACTGAAGCTTTCTTT
CDR3 protein: CASIQHQNTEAFF

D gene: NA
J gene: TRBJ2-3
V gene: TRBV5-1
clone size: NA
CDR3 DNA: TGCGCCAGCAGCTTGGGGCAGGACACAGATACGCAGTATTTT
CDR3 protein: CASSLGQDTDTQYF

D gene: NA
J gene: TRBJ1-3
V gene: TRBV19
clone size: NA
CDR3 DNA: TGTGCCAGTAGTCGAGGCTCTGGAAACACCATATATTTT
CDR3 protein: CASSRGSGNTIYF

D gene: TRBD1
J gene: TRBJ2-1
V gene: TRBV5-1
clone size: NA
CDR3 DNA: TGCGCCAGCAAGTCAAAGGACAGGGGATCAGGTGAGCAGTTCTTC
CDR3 protein: CASKSKDRGSGEQFF

D gene: NA
J gene: TRBJ1-1
V gene: TRBV9
clone size: NA
CDR3 DNA: TGTGCCAGCAGCGTGGGGGGAAGGGGCACTGAAGCTTTCTTT
CDR3 protein: CASSVGGRGTEAFF

D gene: NA
J gene: TRBJ2-7
V gene: TRBV5-6
clone size: NA
CDR3 DNA: TGTGCCAGCAGCCCAGGACAGCCCTACGAGCAGTACTTC
CDR3 protein: CASSPGQPYEQYF

D gene: TRBD1
J gene: TRBJ1-6
V gene: TRBV7-9
clone size: NA
CDR3 DNA: TGTGCCAGCAGCTTTGCAGGGGGCCCACATTCACCCCTCCACTTT
CDR3 protein: CASSFAGGPHSPLHF